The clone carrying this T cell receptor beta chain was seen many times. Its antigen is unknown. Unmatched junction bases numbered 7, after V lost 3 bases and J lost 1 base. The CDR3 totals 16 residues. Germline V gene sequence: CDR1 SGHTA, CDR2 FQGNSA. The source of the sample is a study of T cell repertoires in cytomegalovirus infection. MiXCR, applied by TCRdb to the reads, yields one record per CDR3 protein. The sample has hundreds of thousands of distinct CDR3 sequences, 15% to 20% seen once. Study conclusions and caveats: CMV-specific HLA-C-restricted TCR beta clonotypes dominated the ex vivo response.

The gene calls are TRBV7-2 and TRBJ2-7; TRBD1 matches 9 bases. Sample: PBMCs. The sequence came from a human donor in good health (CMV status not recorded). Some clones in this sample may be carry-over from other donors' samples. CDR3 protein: CASSLGPGQGSYEQYF. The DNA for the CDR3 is TGTGCCAGCAGCTTGGGACCGGGACAGGGTTCCTACGAGCAGTACTTC.